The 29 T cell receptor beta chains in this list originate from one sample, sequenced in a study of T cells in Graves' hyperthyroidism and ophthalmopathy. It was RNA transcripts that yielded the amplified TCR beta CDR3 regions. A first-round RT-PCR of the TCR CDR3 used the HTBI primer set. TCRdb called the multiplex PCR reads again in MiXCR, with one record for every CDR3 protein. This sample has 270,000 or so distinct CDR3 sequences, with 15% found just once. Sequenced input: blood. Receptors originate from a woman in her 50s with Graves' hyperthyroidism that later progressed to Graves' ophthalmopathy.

The CDR3 DNA follows: TGTGCCAGCAGCTTAGCAACTAGCGGTGTAAATGAGCAGTTCTTC. Translating it yields CASSLATSGVNEQFF. V and J are TRBV7-9 and TRBJ2-1; 8 positions match TRBD2. Trimming cost V 0 bases and J 7 bases; bases outside gene matches: 5. CDR3 length: 15 residues. Germline CDR1 SEHNR, CDR2 FQNEAQ (reference sequence).

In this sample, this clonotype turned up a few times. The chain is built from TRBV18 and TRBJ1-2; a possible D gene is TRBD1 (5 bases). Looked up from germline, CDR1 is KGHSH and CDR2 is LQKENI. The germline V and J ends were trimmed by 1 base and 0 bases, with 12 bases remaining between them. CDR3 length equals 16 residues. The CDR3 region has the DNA TGTGCCAGCTCACCACGGGACTTTCTGACTAACTATGGCTACACCTTC. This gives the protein CASSPRDFLTNYGYTF.

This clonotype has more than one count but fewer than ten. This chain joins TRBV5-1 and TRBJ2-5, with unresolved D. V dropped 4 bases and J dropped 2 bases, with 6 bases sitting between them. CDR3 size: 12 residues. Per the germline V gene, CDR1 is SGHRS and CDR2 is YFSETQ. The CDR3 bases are TGCGCCAGCAGCCCAACACAAGAGACCCAGTACTTC. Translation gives CASSPTQETQYF.

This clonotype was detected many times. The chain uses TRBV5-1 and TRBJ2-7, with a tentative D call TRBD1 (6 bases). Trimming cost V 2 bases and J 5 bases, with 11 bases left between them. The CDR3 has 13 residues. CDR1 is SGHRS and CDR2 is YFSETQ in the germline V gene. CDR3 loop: CASSLKQGNEQYF. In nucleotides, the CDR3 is TGCGCCAGCAGCTTAAAACAGGGAAACGAGCAGTACTTC.

The CDR3 DNA reads TGTGCCAGCAGTTTCAACAGGGAATACAATCAGCCCCAGCATTTT. It is translated as CASSFNREYNQPQHF. The rearrangement joins TRBV28 to TRBJ1-5, with a tentative D call TRBD1 (6 bases). The CDR3 loop spans 15 amino acids. The germline CDR1 and CDR2 sequences are MDHEN and SYDVKM. The germline V and J ends were trimmed by 3 bases and 3 bases, with 12 bases remaining between them.

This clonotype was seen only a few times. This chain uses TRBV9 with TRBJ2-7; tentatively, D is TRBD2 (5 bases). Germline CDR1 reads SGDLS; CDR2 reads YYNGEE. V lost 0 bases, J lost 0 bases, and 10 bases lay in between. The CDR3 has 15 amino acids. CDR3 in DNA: TGTGCCAGCAGCGTAGAGGGAGAACCCTCCTACGAGCAGTACTTC. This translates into CASSVEGEPSYEQYF.

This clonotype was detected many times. The CDR3 DNA reads TGTGCCAGCAGCTTCCCCGCGGCCTACGAGCAGTACTTC. This sequence encodes CASSFPAAYEQYF. The chain has TRBV7-9 and TRBJ2-7; D unclear. The ends were cut back, 3 bases at V and 2 bases at J, with 8 bases in the middle. Germline V gene data show CDR1 as SEHNR and CDR2 as FQNEAQ (reference sequence). The CDR3 has 13 residues.

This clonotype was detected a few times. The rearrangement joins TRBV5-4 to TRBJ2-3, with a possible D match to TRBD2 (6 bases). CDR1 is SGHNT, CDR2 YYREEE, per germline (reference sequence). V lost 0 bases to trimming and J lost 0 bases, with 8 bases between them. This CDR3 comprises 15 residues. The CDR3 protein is CASSLAAGSTDTQYF. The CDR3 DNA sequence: TGTGCCAGCAGCTTGGCGGCGGGGAGCACAGATACGCAGTATTTT.

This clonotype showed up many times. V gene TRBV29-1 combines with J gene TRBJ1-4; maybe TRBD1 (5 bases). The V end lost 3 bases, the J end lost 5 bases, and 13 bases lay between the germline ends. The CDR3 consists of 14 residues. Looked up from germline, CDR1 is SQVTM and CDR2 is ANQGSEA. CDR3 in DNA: TGCAGCGTTGAGAGCAGGGCCAGGAATGAAAAACTGTTTTTT. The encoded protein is CSVESRARNEKLFF.

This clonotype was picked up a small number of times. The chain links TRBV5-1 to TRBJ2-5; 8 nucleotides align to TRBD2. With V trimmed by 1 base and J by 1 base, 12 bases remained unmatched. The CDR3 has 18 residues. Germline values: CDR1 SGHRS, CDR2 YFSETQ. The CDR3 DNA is TGCGCCAGCAGCTTGCAGTCTAGCGGGCTTGGGGCCCAAGAGACCCAGTACTTC. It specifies CASSLQSSGLGAQETQYF.

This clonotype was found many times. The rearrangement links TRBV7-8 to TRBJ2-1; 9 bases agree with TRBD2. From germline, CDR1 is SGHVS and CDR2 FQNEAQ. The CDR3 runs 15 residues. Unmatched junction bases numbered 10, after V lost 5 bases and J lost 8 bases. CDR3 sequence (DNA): TGTGCCAGCAGCCGGTATGGACTAGCGAAAGATGAGCAGTTCTTC. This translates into CASSRYGLAKDEQFF.

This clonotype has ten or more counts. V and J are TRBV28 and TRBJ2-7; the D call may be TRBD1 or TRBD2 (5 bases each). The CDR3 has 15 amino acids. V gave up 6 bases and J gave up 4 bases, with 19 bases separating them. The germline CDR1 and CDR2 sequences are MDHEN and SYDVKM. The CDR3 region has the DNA TGTGCCAGCAGCCGTGGGAGCGAGGGGAGTTACGAGCAGTACTTC. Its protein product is CASSRGSEGSYEQYF.

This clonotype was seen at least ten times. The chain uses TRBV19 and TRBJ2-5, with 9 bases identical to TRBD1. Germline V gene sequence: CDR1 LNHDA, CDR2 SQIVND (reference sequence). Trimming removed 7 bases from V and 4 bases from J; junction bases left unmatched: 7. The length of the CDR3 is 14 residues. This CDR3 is CASKPQGARETQYF. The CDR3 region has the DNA TGTGCCAGTAAGCCACAGGGGGCGCGAGAGACCCAGTACTTC.

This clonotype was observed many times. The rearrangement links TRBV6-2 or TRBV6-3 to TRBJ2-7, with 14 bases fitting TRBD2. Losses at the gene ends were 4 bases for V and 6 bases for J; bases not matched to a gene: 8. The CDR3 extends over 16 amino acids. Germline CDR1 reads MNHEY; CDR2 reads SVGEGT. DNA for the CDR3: TGTGCCAGCAGTTTCTTGACTAGCGGGAGGGCCCCCGAGCAGTACTTC. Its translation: CASSFLTSGRAPEQYF.

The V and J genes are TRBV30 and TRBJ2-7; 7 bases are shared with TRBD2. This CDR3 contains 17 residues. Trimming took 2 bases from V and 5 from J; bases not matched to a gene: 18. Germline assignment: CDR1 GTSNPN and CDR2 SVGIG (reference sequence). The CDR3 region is CAWSPTTHGGRNDEQYF. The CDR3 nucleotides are TGTGCCTGGAGTCCAACCACCCATGGCGGGAGAAACGACGAGCAGTACTTC.

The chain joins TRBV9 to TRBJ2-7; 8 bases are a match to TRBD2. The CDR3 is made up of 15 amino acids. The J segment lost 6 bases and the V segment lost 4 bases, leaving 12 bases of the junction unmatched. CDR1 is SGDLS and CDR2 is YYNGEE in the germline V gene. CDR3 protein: CASSSTSGKSGEQYF. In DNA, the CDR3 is TGTGCCAGCAGCTCTACTAGCGGTAAAAGCGGCGAGCAGTACTTC.

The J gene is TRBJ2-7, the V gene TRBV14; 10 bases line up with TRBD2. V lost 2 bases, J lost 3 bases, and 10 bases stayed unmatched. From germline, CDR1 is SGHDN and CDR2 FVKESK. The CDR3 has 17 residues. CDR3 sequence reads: CASSQLAGAQELYEQYF. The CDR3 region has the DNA TGTGCCAGCAGCCAACTAGCGGGGGCACAGGAACTCTACGAGCAGTACTTC.

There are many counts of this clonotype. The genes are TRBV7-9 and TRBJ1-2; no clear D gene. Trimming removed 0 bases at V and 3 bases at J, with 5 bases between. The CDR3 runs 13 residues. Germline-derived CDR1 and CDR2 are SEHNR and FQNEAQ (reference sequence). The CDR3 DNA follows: TGTGCCAGCAGCTTAGCAGGACACTATGGCTACACCTTC. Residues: CASSLAGHYGYTF.

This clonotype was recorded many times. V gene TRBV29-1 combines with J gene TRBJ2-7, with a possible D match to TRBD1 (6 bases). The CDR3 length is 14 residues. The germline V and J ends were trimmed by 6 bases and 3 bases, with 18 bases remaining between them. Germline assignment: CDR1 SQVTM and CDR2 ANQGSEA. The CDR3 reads CSVQGTLGNYEQYF. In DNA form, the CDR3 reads TGCAGCGTGCAGGGGACCCTCGGGAACTACGAGCAGTACTTC.

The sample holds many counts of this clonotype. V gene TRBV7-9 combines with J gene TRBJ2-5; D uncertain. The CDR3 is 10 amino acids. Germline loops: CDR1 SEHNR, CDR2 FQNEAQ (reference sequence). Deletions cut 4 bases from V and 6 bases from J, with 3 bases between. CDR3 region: CASSSKTQYF. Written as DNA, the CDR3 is TGTGCCAGCAGCTCCAAGACCCAGTACTTC.

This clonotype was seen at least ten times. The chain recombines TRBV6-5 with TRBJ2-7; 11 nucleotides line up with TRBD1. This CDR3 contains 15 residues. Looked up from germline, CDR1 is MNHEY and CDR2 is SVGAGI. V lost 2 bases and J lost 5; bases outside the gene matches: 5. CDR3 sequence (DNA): TGTGCCAGCAGTTACATAGGACAGGGGGCTAACGAGCAGTACTTC. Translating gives CASSYIGQGANEQYF.

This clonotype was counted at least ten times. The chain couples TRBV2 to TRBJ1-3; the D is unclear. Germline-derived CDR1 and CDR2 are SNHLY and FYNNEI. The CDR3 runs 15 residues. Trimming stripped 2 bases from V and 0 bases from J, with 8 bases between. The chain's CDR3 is CASSESKASGNTIYF. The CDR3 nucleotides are TGTGCCAGCAGTGAATCAAAGGCCTCTGGAAACACCATATATTTT.

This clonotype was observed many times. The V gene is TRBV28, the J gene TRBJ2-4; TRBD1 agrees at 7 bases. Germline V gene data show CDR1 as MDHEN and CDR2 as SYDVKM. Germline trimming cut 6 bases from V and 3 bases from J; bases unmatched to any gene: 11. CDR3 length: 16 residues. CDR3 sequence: CASRPPGQQLKNIQYF. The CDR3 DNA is TGTGCCAGCAGGCCCCCGGGACAGCAGCTCAAAAACATTCAGTACTTC.

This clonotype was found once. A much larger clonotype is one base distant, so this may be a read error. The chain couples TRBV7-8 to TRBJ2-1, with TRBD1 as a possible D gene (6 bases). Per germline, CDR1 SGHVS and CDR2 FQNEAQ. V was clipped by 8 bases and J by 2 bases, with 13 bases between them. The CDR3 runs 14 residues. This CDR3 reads CASGQSGTYNEQFF. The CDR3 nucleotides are TGTGCCAGCGGACAGTCGGGCACCTACAATGAGCAGTTCTTC.

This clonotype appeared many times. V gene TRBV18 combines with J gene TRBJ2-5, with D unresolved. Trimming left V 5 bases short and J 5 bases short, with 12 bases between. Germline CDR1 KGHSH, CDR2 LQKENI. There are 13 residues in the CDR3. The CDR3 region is CASSSSWVETQYF. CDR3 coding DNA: TGTGCCAGCTCATCCTCCTGGGTCGAGACCCAGTACTTC.

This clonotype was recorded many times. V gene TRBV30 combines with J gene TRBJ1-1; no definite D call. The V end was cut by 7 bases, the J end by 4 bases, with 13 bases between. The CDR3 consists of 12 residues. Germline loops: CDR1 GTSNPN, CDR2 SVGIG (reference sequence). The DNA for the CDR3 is TGTGCCTCCCTGTATGAGACCACTGAAGCTTTCTTT. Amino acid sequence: CASLYETTEAFF.

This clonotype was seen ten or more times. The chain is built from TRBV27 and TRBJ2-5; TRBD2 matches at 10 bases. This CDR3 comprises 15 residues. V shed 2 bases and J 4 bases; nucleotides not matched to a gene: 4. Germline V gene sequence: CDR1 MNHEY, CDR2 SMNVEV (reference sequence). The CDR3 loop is CASSLRAGGVETQYF. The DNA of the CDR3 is TGTGCCAGCAGTTTACGAGCGGGAGGGGTAGAGACCCAGTACTTC.

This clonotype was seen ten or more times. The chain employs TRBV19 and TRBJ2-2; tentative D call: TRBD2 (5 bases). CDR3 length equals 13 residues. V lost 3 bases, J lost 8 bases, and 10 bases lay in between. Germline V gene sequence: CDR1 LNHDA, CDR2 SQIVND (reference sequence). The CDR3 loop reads CASSIQLVGELFF. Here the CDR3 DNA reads TGTGCCAGTAGTATCCAACTAGTAGGGGAGCTGTTTTTT.

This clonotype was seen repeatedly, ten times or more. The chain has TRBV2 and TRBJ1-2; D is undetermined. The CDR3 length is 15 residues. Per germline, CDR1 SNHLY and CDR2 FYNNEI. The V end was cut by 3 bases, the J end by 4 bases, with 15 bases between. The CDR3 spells CASSEDRRFLYGYTF. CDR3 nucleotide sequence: TGTGCCAGCAGTGAGGATCGTAGATTCCTCTATGGCTACACCTTC.